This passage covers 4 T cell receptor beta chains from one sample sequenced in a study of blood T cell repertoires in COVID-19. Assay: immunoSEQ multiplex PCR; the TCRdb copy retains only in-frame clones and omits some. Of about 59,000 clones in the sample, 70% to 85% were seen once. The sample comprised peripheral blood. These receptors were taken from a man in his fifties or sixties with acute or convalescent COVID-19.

The CDR3 sequence is CSVAETGEAFF. In nucleotides, the CDR3 is TGCAGCGTGGCCGAAACAGGGGAAGCTTTCTTT. The chain is built from TRBV29-1 and TRBJ1-1; possibly TRBD1 for D (6 bases). Germline V gene sequence: CDR1 SQVTM, CDR2 ANQGSEA. The germline V and J ends were trimmed by 6 bases and 8 bases, with 13 bases remaining between them. This CDR3 has 11 residues.

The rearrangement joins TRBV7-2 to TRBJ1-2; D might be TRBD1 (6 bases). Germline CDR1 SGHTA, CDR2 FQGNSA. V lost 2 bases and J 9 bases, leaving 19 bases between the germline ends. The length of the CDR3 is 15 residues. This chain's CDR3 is CASSLLQGPGMRYTF. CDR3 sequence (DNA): TGTGCCAGCAGCTTACTGCAGGGGCCAGGGATGCGCTACACCTTC.

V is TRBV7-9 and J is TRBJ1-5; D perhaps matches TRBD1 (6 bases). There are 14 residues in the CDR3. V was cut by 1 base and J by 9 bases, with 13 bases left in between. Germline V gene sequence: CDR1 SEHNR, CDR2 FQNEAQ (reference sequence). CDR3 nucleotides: TGTGCCAGCAGCTTAGGGGGGCAGGGAACGCCCCAGCATTTT. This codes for CASSLGGQGTPQHF.

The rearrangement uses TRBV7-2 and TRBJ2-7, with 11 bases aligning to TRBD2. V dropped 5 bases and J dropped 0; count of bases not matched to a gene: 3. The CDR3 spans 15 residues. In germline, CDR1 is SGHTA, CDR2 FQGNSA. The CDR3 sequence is CASSTTSGVSYEQYF. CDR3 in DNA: TGTGCCAGCAGCACGACTAGCGGGGTCTCCTACGAGCAGTACTTC.